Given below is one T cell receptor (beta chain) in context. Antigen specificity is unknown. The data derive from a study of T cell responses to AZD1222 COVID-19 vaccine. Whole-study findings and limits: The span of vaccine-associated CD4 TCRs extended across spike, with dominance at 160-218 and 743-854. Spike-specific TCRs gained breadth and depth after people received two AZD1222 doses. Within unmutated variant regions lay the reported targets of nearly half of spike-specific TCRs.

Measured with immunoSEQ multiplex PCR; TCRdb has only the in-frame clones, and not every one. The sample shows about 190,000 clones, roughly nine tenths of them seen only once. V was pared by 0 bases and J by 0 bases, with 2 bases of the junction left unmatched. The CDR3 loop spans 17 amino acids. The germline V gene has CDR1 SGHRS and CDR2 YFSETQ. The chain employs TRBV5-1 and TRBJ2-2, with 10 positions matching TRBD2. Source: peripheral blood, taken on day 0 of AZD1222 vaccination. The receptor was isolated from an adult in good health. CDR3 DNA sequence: TGCGCCAGCAGCTTGGACGGACTAGCGGCGAACACCGGGGAGCTGTTTTTT. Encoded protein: CASSLDGLAANTGELFF.